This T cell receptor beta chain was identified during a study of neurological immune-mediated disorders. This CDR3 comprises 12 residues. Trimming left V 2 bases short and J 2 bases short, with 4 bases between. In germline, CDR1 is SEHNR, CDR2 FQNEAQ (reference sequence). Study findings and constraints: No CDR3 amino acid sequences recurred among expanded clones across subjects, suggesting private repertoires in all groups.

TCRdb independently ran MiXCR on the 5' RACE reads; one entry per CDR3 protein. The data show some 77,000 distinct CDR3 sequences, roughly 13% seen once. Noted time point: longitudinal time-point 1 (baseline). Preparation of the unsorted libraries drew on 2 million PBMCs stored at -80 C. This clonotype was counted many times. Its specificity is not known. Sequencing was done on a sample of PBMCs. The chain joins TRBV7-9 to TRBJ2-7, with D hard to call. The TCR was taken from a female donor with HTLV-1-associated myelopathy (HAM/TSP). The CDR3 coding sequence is TGTGCCAGCAGCTTACGACCCTACGAGCAGTACTTC. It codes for CASSLRPYEQYF.